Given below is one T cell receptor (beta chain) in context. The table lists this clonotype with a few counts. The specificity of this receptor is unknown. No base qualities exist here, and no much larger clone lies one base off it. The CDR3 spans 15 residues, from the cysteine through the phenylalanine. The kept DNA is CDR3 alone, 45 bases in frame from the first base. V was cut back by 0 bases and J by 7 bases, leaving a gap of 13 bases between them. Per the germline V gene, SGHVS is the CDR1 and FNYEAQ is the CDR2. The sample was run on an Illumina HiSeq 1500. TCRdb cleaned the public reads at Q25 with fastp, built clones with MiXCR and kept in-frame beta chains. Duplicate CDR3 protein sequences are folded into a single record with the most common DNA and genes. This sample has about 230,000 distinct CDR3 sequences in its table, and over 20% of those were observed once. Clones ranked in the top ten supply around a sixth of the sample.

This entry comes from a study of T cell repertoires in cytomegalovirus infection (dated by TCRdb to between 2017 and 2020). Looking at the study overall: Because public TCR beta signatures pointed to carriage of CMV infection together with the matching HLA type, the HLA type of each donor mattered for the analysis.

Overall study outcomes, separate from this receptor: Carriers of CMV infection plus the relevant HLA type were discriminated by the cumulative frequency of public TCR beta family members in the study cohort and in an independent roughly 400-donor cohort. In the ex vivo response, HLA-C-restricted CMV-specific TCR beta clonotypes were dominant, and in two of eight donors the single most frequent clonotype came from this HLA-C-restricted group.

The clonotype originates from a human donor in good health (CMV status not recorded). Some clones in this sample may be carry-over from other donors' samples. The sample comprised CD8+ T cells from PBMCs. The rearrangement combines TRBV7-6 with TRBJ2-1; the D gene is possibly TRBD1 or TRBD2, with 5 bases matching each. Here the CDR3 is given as CASSLALGTANEQFF. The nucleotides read TGTGCCAGCAGCTTAGCCCTTGGGACGGCGAATGAGCAGTTCTTC.